A selection of T cell receptor beta chains follows, all from one sample in a study of blood T cell repertoires in COVID-19. Profiled with immunoSEQ multiplex PCR; TCRdb holds only in-frame clones, not every one. The repertoire consists of 40,000 to 60,000 clones, with more than 70% occurring once and the leading ten covering 5.5% to 7%. Sequenced: peripheral blood. The source of these receptors is a woman aged 55-70 years with acute or convalescent COVID-19. Each CDR3 is given with its conserved first and last residue. The D gene is left open where the match is weak. Only some rows state a clone size, as once, few, many or a class for expanded clones.

clone_size d_call j_call v_call cdr3_nt cdr3_aa
- - TRBJ1-1 TRBV27 TGTGCCAGCAGTTCCCCGGGGGGTGTCAACACTGAAGCTTTCTTT CASSSPGGVNTEAFF
few - TRBJ2-7 TRBV2 TGTGCCAGCAGTGACCCCCAGGGGAGCTCCTACGAGCAGTACTTC CASSDPQGSSYEQYF
- - TRBJ1-1 TRBV3-1/TRBV3-2 TGTGCCAGCAGGCTGGGAGAGACTGAAGCTTTCTTT CASRLGETEAFF
few - TRBJ2-1 TRBV7-7 TGTGCTAGCAGCCCCCCGCCCCGCGAGTTCTTC CASSPPPREFF
- TRBD2 TRBJ2-7 TRBV27 TGTGCCAGCAGGGCTAGCGGGGGAACGGAGCAGTACTTC CASRASGGTEQYF
once - TRBJ2-7 TRBV6-6 TGTGCCAGCAGGACAACCTACGAGCAGTACTTC CASRTTYEQYF
- TRBD2 TRBJ2-1 TRBV6-2/TRBV6-3 TGTGCCAGCAGTTACTCGAGACTGGTGGGAGGGCCTTACAATGAGCAGTTCTTC CASSYSRLVGGPYNEQFF
- - TRBJ1-2 TRBV4-1 TGCGCCAGCAGCCAACTTACAGGTTCTACTTATGGCTACACCTTC CASSQLTGSTYGYTF
- TRBD2 TRBJ2-3 TRBV5-1 TGCGCCAGCAGCAGGAGCGGGGGTAGCACAGATACGCAGTATTTT CASSRSGGSTDTQYF
few - TRBJ2-5 TRBV7-6 TGTGCCAGCAGCTTAGACGGGGAAGCCCAAGAGACCCAGTACTTC CASSLDGEAQETQYF
- TRBD1 TRBJ2-7 TRBV6-5 TGTGCCAGCAGTAAAACGACAGGGGTCTTGTCGGAGCAGTACTTC CASSKTTGVLSEQYF
once - TRBJ1-6 TRBV5-4 TGTGCCAGCAGCTTGGAGGGGAATAATTCACCCCTCCACTTT CASSLEGNNSPLHF
- TRBD2 TRBJ2-3 TRBV7-3 TGTGCCAGCAGCCCCGGGACTAGTGGGGACACAGATACGCAGTATTTT CASSPGTSGDTDTQYF
- - TRBJ2-6 TRBV5-1 TGCGCCAGCAGCTTGGGACAGGGAGGTATTGGTAGGTTTACGGGGGCCAACGTCCTGACTTTC CASSLGQGGIGRFTGANVLTF
few TRBD1 TRBJ1-2 TRBV27 TGTGCCAGCAGTCCACGGACAGGGGGCGCGCGGTATGGCTACACCTTC CASSPRTGGARYGYTF
- - TRBJ2-5 TRBV20-1 TGCAGTGCTAGTGGGGACAAGGTAGAGACCCAGTACTTC CSASGDKVETQYF
- - TRBJ2-3 TRBV7-6 TGTGCCAGCAGCTTATCAGGGCTAAGCACAGATACGCAGTATTTT CASSLSGLSTDTQYF
once - TRBJ2-7 TRBV5-1 TGCGCCAGCAGCGCCGACTCCTACTCCTACGAGCAGTACTTC CASSADSYSYEQYF